Included here is one T cell receptor (beta chain) sequence, with context. This may arise from a read error, as a much more abundant clone is one base away. The study drew donors from healthy Caucasian individuals in Russia aged roughly 6 to 100. Isolation yielded PBMCs, at least 7 million per sample, in every case. A second PCR of about 6 to 11 cycles used a sample-barcoded 5' primer and a J-beta primer mix. One entry per CDR3 protein, called by TCRdb with MiXCR from the 5' RACE reads. The data contain some 790,000 distinct CDR3 sequences, about 28% of them seen just once; the ten biggest clones take up around 16%. This entry belongs to a study of blood T cells in healthy people across ages. CDR1 is SEHNR and CDR2 is FQNEAQ in the germline V gene (reference sequence). The CDR3 runs 17 residues.

This chain links TRBV7-9 with TRBJ2-6; 8 bases fit TRBD1. The sequence was obtained from a woman of 80 years or more in good health. The sample was blood. CDR3 nucleotides: TGTGCCAGCAGCCCAGGGGGCGCGTATTATGGGGCCAACGTCCGGACTTTC. Residues: CASSPGGAYYGANVRTF.